These T cell receptor beta chains were read from a single sample in a study of T cells in Graves' hyperthyroidism and ophthalmopathy. Each CDR3 protein gets one entry after TCRdb re-called the multiplex PCR reads with MiXCR. The data hold around 190,000 distinct CDR3 sequences, with less than 20% observed a single time. Sequencing used blood. The receptor set was obtained from a woman aged 45-65 years with Graves' hyperthyroidism. Both conserved end residues are part of each CDR3. The D gene is left open where the match is weak. Rows may omit the clone size; those that give it use once, few, many or a size class.

j_gene: TRBJ2-3; v_gene: TRBV20-1; d_gene: .; len: 14; abundance: .; CDR3nt: TGCAGTGCTAGCGTTCAGTCCAGCACAGATACGCAGTATTTT; CDR3aa: CSASVQSSTDTQYF
j_gene: TRBJ1-5; v_gene: TRBV30; d_gene: .; len: 13; abundance: .; CDR3nt: TGTGCCTGGAATACCAACCAGTTTCAGCCCCAGCATTTT; CDR3aa: CAWNTNQFQPQHF
j_gene: TRBJ2-7; v_gene: TRBV7-3; d_gene: TRBD1; len: 13; abundance: many; CDR3nt: TGTGCCAGCAGCTTACTACAGGGGAACGAGCAGTACTTC; CDR3aa: CASSLLQGNEQYF
j_gene: TRBJ2-7; v_gene: TRBV5-1; d_gene: .; len: 13; abundance: many; CDR3nt: TGCGCCAGCAGCTTGGACCCTGCTGGAGAGCAGTACTTC; CDR3aa: CASSLDPAGEQYF
j_gene: TRBJ2-7; v_gene: TRBV12-3/TRBV12-4; d_gene: .; len: 14; abundance: many; CDR3nt: TGTGCCAGCACCATACAAGGGGGACCCTACGAGCAGTACTTC; CDR3aa: CASTIQGGPYEQYF
j_gene: TRBJ2-4; v_gene: TRBV12-5; d_gene: TRBD2; len: 13; abundance: few; CDR3nt: TGTGCTAGTGGGGGGGGGGAGGGAAACATTCAGTACTTC; CDR3aa: CASGGGEGNIQYF
j_gene: TRBJ2-3; v_gene: TRBV27; d_gene: TRBD2; len: 14; abundance: many; CDR3nt: TGTGCCAGCAGGACGGGACTATTCACAGATACGCAGTATTTT; CDR3aa: CASRTGLFTDTQYF
j_gene: TRBJ2-7; v_gene: TRBV18; d_gene: TRBD1; len: 17; abundance: many; CDR3nt: TGTGCCAGCTCACCAGTGGAGGGCGGACAGGGGGCGACCGAGCAGTACTTC; CDR3aa: CASSPVEGGQGATEQYF
j_gene: TRBJ1-1; v_gene: TRBV27; d_gene: TRBD1; len: 14; abundance: .; CDR3nt: TGTGCCAACAGAAGACAGGGGGCAGGTGGTGAAGCTTTCTTT; CDR3aa: CANRRQGAGGEAFF
j_gene: TRBJ2-7; v_gene: TRBV6-6; d_gene: .; len: 14; abundance: many; CDR3nt: TGTGCCAGCAGTTACTCATGGGGAGACTACGAGCAGTACTTC; CDR3aa: CASSYSWGDYEQYF
j_gene: TRBJ2-1; v_gene: TRBV19; d_gene: TRBD2; len: 17; abundance: few; CDR3nt: TGTGCCAGTAGTAGAATCCAGACTAGCGGGAACTACAATGAGCAGTTCTTC; CDR3aa: CASSRIQTSGNYNEQFF
j_gene: TRBJ2-1; v_gene: TRBV19; d_gene: .; len: 16; abundance: .; CDR3nt: TGTGCCAGTAGTTCTCTAGCCGGGAGATACTACAATGAGCAGTTCTTC; CDR3aa: CASSSLAGRYYNEQFF
j_gene: TRBJ2-3; v_gene: TRBV12-3/TRBV12-4; d_gene: .; len: 14; abundance: few; CDR3nt: TGTGCCAGCAGTTTCTGGGATTGGGGGGATACGCAGTATTTT; CDR3aa: CASSFWDWGDTQYF
j_gene: TRBJ2-3; v_gene: TRBV10-1; d_gene: TRBD1; len: 17; abundance: few; CDR3nt: TGCGCCAGCAGTGAGAAGATGACAGGGGTGAAGACAGATACGCAGTATTTT; CDR3aa: CASSEKMTGVKTDTQYF
j_gene: TRBJ1-4; v_gene: TRBV7-9; d_gene: .; len: 15; abundance: .; CDR3nt: TGTGCTAGCAGCTTATCAGGTGTAGGCGGTGAAAAACTGTTTTTT; CDR3aa: CASSLSGVGGEKLFF
j_gene: TRBJ2-1; v_gene: TRBV20-1; d_gene: TRBD2; len: 18; abundance: few; CDR3nt: TGCAGTGCTAGAGATCCCTCTAGCGGGAGGGCCGAGGGGAATGAGCAGTTCTTC; CDR3aa: CSARDPSSGRAEGNEQFF
j_gene: TRBJ2-7; v_gene: TRBV28; d_gene: TRBD2; len: 15; abundance: .; CDR3nt: TGTGCCAGCAGGGAAACTAGCGGGAGGGCCTACGAGCAGTACTTC; CDR3aa: CASRETSGRAYEQYF
j_gene: TRBJ2-7; v_gene: TRBV29-1; d_gene: .; len: 12; abundance: many; CDR3nt: TGCAGCGTTGAGAAGGGCAGCTACGAGCAGTACTTC; CDR3aa: CSVEKGSYEQYF
j_gene: TRBJ1-3; v_gene: TRBV30; d_gene: .; len: 11; abundance: many; CDR3nt: TGTGCCTGGAGTCTGGAAGACACCATATATTTT; CDR3aa: CAWSLEDTIYF
j_gene: TRBJ2-1; v_gene: TRBV6-1; d_gene: .; len: 16; abundance: many; CDR3nt: TGTGCCAGCAGTGAACCGCGGGCTGCCTCCTACAATGAGCAGTTCTTC; CDR3aa: CASSEPRAASYNEQFF
j_gene: TRBJ2-1; v_gene: TRBV2; d_gene: .; len: 13; abundance: many; CDR3nt: TGTGCCAGCAGTGAAAATCGGCTCAATGAGCAGTTCTTC; CDR3aa: CASSENRLNEQFF
j_gene: TRBJ2-1; v_gene: TRBV30; d_gene: .; len: 13; abundance: few; CDR3nt: TGTGCCTGGAGGCCGCCCTGGGTCCATGAGCAGTTCTTC; CDR3aa: CAWRPPWVHEQFF
j_gene: TRBJ2-3; v_gene: TRBV20-1; d_gene: TRBD2; len: 11; abundance: many; CDR3nt: TGCAGTGTGGGGGAGGGGGATACGCAGTATTTT; CDR3aa: CSVGEGDTQYF
j_gene: TRBJ2-1; v_gene: TRBV2; d_gene: TRBD1; len: 14; abundance: many; CDR3nt: TGTGCCAGCAGTGGAGGGACAGCCTACAATGAGCAGTTCTTC; CDR3aa: CASSGGTAYNEQFF
j_gene: TRBJ2-7; v_gene: TRBV7-6; d_gene: .; len: 15; abundance: few; CDR3nt: TGTGCCAGCAGCCCGGCGAGGTCGCTCACCTACGAGCAGTACTTC; CDR3aa: CASSPARSLTYEQYF
j_gene: TRBJ2-1; v_gene: TRBV2; d_gene: TRBD2; len: 14; abundance: many; CDR3nt: TGTGCCAGCAGTTGGGGGACTAGCGGCAATGAGCAGTTCTTC; CDR3aa: CASSWGTSGNEQFF
j_gene: TRBJ2-7; v_gene: TRBV6-2/TRBV6-3; d_gene: TRBD1; len: 16; abundance: .; CDR3nt: TGTGCCAGCAGTTACAAGGCGACAGGGTACGGCTACGAGCAGTACTTC; CDR3aa: CASSYKATGYGYEQYF
j_gene: TRBJ2-1; v_gene: TRBV20-1; d_gene: TRBD2; len: 14; abundance: many; CDR3nt: TGCAGTGCTAGAGATCCAGCGGGAGAGCATGAGCAGTTCTTC; CDR3aa: CSARDPAGEHEQFF
j_gene: TRBJ1-1; v_gene: TRBV20-1; d_gene: .; len: 10; abundance: many; CDR3nt: TGCAGTGCCCCCGGGGGGCAAGCTTTCTTT; CDR3aa: CSAPGGQAFF
j_gene: TRBJ1-1; v_gene: TRBV7-3; d_gene: .; len: 13; abundance: many; CDR3nt: TGTGCCAGCAGCTCCGGGACAAACACTGAAGCTTTCTTT; CDR3aa: CASSSGTNTEAFF
j_gene: TRBJ2-1; v_gene: TRBV9; d_gene: TRBD2; len: 15; abundance: few; CDR3nt: TGTGCCAGCAGCGTAGTAGCGGGCGTCTACAATGAGCAGTTCTTC; CDR3aa: CASSVVAGVYNEQFF
j_gene: TRBJ2-1; v_gene: TRBV6-4; d_gene: .; len: 11; abundance: many; CDR3nt: TGTGCCAGCAGTGACGGTGTAAAGCGGTTCTTC; CDR3aa: CASSDGVKRFF
j_gene: TRBJ1-2; v_gene: TRBV16; d_gene: TRBD1; len: 16; abundance: .; CDR3nt: TGTGCCAGCAGCCGCGCCGGGACAGGGGTACTGTATGGCTACACCTTC; CDR3aa: CASSRAGTGVLYGYTF
j_gene: TRBJ1-4; v_gene: TRBV5-1; d_gene: TRBD1; len: 16; abundance: many; CDR3nt: TGCGCCAGCAGCTCGACGAGTGGACAGGGCTGGGAAAAACTGTTTTTT; CDR3aa: CASSSTSGQGWEKLFF
j_gene: TRBJ1-1; v_gene: TRBV11-3; d_gene: .; len: 18; abundance: few; CDR3nt: TGTGCCAGCAGCTTCTCGTTTCGGGTTTCAGGCCCGAACACTGAAGCTTTCTTT; CDR3aa: CASSFSFRVSGPNTEAFF
j_gene: TRBJ2-1; v_gene: TRBV6-1; d_gene: .; len: 14; abundance: many; CDR3nt: TGTGCCAGTGCGGGGATGAGCTCCTACAATGAGCAGTTCTTC; CDR3aa: CASAGMSSYNEQFF
j_gene: TRBJ1-4; v_gene: TRBV28; d_gene: .; len: 15; abundance: few; CDR3nt: TGTGCCAGCAGTTTGGTCGGACAGCTTAGTGAAAAACTGTTTTTT; CDR3aa: CASSLVGQLSEKLFF
j_gene: TRBJ1-1; v_gene: TRBV30; d_gene: .; len: 13; abundance: many; CDR3nt: TGTGCCTGGAGTGTACAGGGGAACACTGAAGCTTTCTTT; CDR3aa: CAWSVQGNTEAFF
j_gene: TRBJ2-1; v_gene: TRBV20-1; d_gene: TRBD2; len: 16; abundance: many; CDR3nt: TGCAGTGCTAGAGGGCTAGCGGGAGGGCCTTACAATGAGCAGTTCTTC; CDR3aa: CSARGLAGGPYNEQFF
j_gene: TRBJ1-1; v_gene: TRBV7-6; d_gene: .; len: 13; abundance: many; CDR3nt: TGTGCCAGCAGCGTGACAAGGAACACTGAAGCTTTCTTT; CDR3aa: CASSVTRNTEAFF
j_gene: TRBJ1-1; v_gene: TRBV28; d_gene: .; len: 14; abundance: .; CDR3nt: TGTGCTGCTGGGAAGGATTCCATGAACACTGAAGCTTTCTTT; CDR3aa: CAAGKDSMNTEAFF
j_gene: TRBJ2-2; v_gene: TRBV11-3; d_gene: .; len: 18; abundance: many; CDR3nt: TGTGCCAGCAGCTTCTCCAGCGCGAAGTTCGCGAACACCGGGGAGCTGTTTTTT; CDR3aa: CASSFSSAKFANTGELFF
j_gene: TRBJ2-1; v_gene: TRBV28; d_gene: TRBD2; len: 15; abundance: many; CDR3nt: TGTGCCAGCAGCCTACTAGCGGGAGCTGGAGTCGAGCAGTTCTTC; CDR3aa: CASSLLAGAGVEQFF
j_gene: TRBJ2-4; v_gene: TRBV10-2; d_gene: .; len: 15; abundance: .; CDR3nt: TGCGCCAGCAGTGTGGGACAAGGGGTTACGTCCATTCAGTACTTC; CDR3aa: CASSVGQGVTSIQYF
j_gene: TRBJ1-1; v_gene: TRBV12-5; d_gene: .; len: 13; abundance: many; CDR3nt: TGTGCTAGTGGCCGGCTGGGGGAGGCTGAAGCTTTCTTT; CDR3aa: CASGRLGEAEAFF
j_gene: TRBJ2-7; v_gene: TRBV29-1; d_gene: .; len: 13; abundance: .; CDR3nt: TGCAGCACCCGGACAGAGGCCCCCTACGAGCAGTACTTC; CDR3aa: CSTRTEAPYEQYF
j_gene: TRBJ2-1; v_gene: TRBV18; d_gene: TRBD1; len: 16; abundance: many; CDR3nt: TGTGCCAGCTCACCAACTCCGGGACAGGGGACGAATGAGCAGTTCTTC; CDR3aa: CASSPTPGQGTNEQFF
j_gene: TRBJ1-2; v_gene: TRBV3-1; d_gene: .; len: 14; abundance: .; CDR3nt: TGTGCCAGCAGCCAAGGGGGCAGGGGATTCGGCTACACCTTC; CDR3aa: CASSQGGRGFGYTF
j_gene: TRBJ1-5; v_gene: TRBV20-1; d_gene: .; len: 16; abundance: many; CDR3nt: TGCAGTGCTAGAGTCTCGGGGCTCTATAGCAATCAGCCCCAGCATTTT; CDR3aa: CSARVSGLYSNQPQHF
j_gene: TRBJ1-1; v_gene: TRBV9; d_gene: .; len: 14; abundance: few; CDR3nt: TGTGCCAGCAGCGTCGGTTCGGGCATCGCTGAAGCTTTCTTT; CDR3aa: CASSVGSGIAEAFF
j_gene: TRBJ2-7; v_gene: TRBV27; d_gene: TRBD1; len: 14; abundance: many; CDR3nt: TGTGCCAGCAGTCCGGACAGGCTACTCTACGAGCAGTACTTC; CDR3aa: CASSPDRLLYEQYF